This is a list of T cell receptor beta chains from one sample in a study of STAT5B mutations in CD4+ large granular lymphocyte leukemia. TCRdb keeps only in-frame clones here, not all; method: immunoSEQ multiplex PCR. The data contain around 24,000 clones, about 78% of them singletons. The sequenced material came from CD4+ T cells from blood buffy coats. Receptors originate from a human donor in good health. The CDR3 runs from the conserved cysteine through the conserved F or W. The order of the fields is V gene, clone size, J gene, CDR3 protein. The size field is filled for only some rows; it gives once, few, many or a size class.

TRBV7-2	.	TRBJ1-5	CASSLGSGIEPQHF
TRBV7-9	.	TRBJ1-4	CASSTDRAMGEKLFF
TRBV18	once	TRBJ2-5	CASSPEETQYF
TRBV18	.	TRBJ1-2	CASSVGTDYGYTF
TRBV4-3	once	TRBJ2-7	CASSQDLAGTGATYEQYF
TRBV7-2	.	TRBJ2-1	CASSLGGVNSDEQFF
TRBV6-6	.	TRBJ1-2	CASSQTYVRTF
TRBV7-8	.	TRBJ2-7	CASSQTMRYEQYF
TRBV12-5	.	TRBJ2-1	CASVSGGGRNEQFF
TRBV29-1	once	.	CSASNRGPYEQYF
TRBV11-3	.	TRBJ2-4	CASSFAHPGVGGNIQYF
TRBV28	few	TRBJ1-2	CASSPGGGAWNYGYTF
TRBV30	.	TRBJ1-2	CAWSVQFQGARDGYTF
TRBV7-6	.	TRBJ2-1	CASSLMDRNNEQFF
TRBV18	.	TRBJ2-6	CASSPTGAGANVLTF
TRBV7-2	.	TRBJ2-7	CASSARGGYEQYF
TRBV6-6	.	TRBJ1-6	CASSTQGFNSPLHF
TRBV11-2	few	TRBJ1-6	CASSPNRDVSPLHF
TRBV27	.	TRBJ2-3	CASSPLSLAGGGDTQYF
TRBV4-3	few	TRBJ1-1	CASSQEAGNTEAFF
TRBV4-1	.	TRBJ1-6	CASSPFSSLPLHF
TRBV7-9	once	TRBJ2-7	CASSLDRGEQYF
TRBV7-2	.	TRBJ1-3	CASSLAGASSGNTIYF
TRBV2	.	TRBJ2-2	CASSPPAGKAGELFF
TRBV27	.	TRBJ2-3	CASRAAGTDTQYF
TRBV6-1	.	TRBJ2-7	CASRPGQAYEQYF
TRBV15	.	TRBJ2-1	CATSLETGGFNEQFF
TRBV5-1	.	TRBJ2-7	CASSSQPGQNYEQYF
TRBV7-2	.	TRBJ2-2	CASSFLGNTGELFF
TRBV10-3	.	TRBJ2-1	CAISEPSRGRDEQFF
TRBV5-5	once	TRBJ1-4	CASSLLNNEKLFF
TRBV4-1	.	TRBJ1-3	CASSLETGGVGNTIYF
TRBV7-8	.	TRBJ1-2	CASSPRDRGYGYTF
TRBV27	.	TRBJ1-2	CASRSGGTSSGYTF
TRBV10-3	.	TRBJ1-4	CAISEQTGSEKLFF
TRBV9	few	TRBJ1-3	CASSVGEVYSGNTIYF
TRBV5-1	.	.	CASSSDNWSSYEQYF
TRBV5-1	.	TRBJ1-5	CASSLDGAGNQPQHF
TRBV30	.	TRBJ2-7	CAWSVGYRGNLQSSYEQYF
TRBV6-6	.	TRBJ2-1	CASSYPIAGGRNEQFF
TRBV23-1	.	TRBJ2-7	CASSHGGSYEQYF
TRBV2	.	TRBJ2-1	CASTRDRSYNEQFF
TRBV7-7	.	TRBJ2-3	CASSFQDTDTQYF
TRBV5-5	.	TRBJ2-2	CASSLLGTVNTGELFF
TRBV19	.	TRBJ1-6	CASRGGVHYNSPLHF
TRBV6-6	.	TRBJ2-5	CASSYSSSGGETQYF
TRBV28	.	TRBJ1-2	CASSSNRYGYTF
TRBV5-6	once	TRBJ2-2	CASSRTGDGDTGELFF
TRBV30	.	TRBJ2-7	CAWSYTADYEQYF
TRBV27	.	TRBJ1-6	CASSFGPPNSPLHF